This is a list of T cell receptor beta chains from one sample in a study of human T cells and chemical hapten exposure. TCRdb re-called the RACE reads with MiXCR, one entry per CDR3 protein. The data hold about 140,000 distinct CDR3 sequences, with 12% observed a single time. This material consisted of whole blood, taken in connection with sensitization to the hapten diphenylcyclopropenone (DPC). The receptors stem from a woman between 50 and 59 years old with alopecia areata. Some clones in this sample may be carry-over from other donors' samples. Each CDR3 is given with its conserved first and last residue. Each record gives: V gene, CDR3 protein.

V: TRBV6-2/TRBV6-3
CDR3: CASTPSGRSYNEQFF

V: TRBV15
CDR3: CATSRGRPPNTEAFF

V: TRBV6-5
CDR3: CASSSRGPGETQYF

V: TRBV18
CDR3: CASSPLGREGWYGYTF

V: TRBV10-3
CDR3: CAISEWTSGSSDTQYF

V: TRBV4-2
CDR3: CASSPFPVSRDEKLFF

V: TRBV2
CDR3: CASSRDRGLTDTQYF

V: TRBV7-2
CDR3: CASSRGGGQAVFGNQPQHF

V: TRBV14
CDR3: CASSQRTGGPNIQYF

V: TRBV12-3/TRBV12-4
CDR3: CASSPTGAKEKLFF

V: TRBV28
CDR3: CASSQTGNSPLHF

V: TRBV5-1
CDR3: CASSLNRGSQETQYF

V: TRBV12-3/TRBV12-4
CDR3: CASSLLQFNSPLHF

V: TRBV27
CDR3: CASSLRWLAGTGETQYF

V: TRBV6-5
CDR3: CASRAGVNTEAFF

V: TRBV27
CDR3: CASSLMGQGSDTQYF

V: TRBV6-6
CDR3: CASSPEGGTGNTIYF

V: TRBV23-1
CDR3: CASSQYTALEADTQYF

V: TRBV6-2/TRBV6-3
CDR3: CATLRSGSDTDTQYF

V: TRBV5-6
CDR3: CASSLAPGTGYRDLTDTQYF

V: TRBV6-5
CDR3: CASSPPAGGDEQFF

V: TRBV6-5
CDR3: CASSYSRTGGHHQPQHF

V: TRBV29-1
CDR3: CSVDPQGLYNEQFF

V: TRBV18
CDR3: CASSPRSVGVNSPLHF

V: TRBV12-3/TRBV12-4
CDR3: CASSLYRGNQPQHF

V: TRBV27
CDR3: CASSSDRLYGYTF

V: TRBV27
CDR3: CASSPRWGANVLTF

V: TRBV7-9
CDR3: CASPDGETNF

V: TRBV25-1
CDR3: CASSWKGFSALHF

V: TRBV4-3
CDR3: CASSQAVYSNQPQHF

V: TRBV15
CDR3: CATSRDQASYEQYF

V: TRBV6-2/TRBV6-3
CDR3: CASSRTPRQYF

V: TRBV9
CDR3: CASSVDRQDTDTQYF

V: TRBV29-1
CDR3: CSQQREGAGYGYTF

V: TRBV6-5
CDR3: CASRFPTGELFF

V: TRBV11-2
CDR3: CASSLGSGAYEQYF

V: TRBV27
CDR3: CASWTSGRSDEQYF

V: TRBV6-2/TRBV6-3
CDR3: CASSYSGGRDSNQPQHF

V: TRBV7-2
CDR3: CASRWRVTGELFF

V: TRBV3-1
CDR3: CASSPDREDTQYF

V: TRBV20-1
CDR3: CSARDGSLELRNQPQHF

V: TRBV28
CDR3: CASSSRREKLFF

V: TRBV2
CDR3: CASSRQGRETQYF

V: TRBV7-9
CDR3: CASSTRYDRASAFF